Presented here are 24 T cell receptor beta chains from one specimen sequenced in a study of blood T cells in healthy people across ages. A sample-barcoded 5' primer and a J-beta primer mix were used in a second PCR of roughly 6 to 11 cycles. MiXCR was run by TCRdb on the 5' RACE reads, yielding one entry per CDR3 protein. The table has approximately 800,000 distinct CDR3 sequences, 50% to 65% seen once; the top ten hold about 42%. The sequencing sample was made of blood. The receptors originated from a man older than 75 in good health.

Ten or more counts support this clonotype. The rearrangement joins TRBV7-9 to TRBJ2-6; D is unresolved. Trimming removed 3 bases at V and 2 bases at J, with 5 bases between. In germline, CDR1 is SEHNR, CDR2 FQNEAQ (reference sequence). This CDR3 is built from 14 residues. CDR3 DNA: TGTGCCAGCAGCTTGGTTGCTGGGGCCAACGTCCTGACTTTC. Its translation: CASSLVAGANVLTF. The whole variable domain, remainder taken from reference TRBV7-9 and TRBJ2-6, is DTGVSQNPRHKITKRGQNVTFRCDPISEHNRLYWYRQTLGQGPEFLTYFQNEAQLEKSRLLSDRFSAERPKGSFSTLEIQRTEQGDSAMYLCASSLVAGANVLTFGAGSRLTVL.

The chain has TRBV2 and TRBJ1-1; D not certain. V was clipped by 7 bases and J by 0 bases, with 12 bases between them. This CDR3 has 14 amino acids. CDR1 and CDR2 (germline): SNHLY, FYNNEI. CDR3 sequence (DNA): TGTGCCAGCAAGCTCCGGCTTATGAACACTGAAGCTTTCTTT. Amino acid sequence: CASKLRLMNTEAFF.

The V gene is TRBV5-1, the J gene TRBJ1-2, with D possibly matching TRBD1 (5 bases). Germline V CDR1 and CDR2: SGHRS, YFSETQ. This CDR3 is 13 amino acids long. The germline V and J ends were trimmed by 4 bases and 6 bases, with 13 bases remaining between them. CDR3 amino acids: CASSVGDADGYTF. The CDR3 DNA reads TGCGCCAGCAGCGTGGGGGATGCAGATGGCTACACCTTC.

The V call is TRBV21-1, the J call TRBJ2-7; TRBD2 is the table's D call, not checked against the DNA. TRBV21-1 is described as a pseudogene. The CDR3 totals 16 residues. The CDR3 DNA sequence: TGTGCCAGCAGCAAATCCCCTAGCGGGAGAGGGTACGAGCAGTACTTC. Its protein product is CASSKSPSGRGYEQYF.

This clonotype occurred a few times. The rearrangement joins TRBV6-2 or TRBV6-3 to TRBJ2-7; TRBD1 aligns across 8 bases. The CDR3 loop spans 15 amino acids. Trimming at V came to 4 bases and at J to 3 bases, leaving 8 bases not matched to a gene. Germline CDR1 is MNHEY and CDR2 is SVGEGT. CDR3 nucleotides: TGTGCCAGCAGTTCCCAGGACAGGGCTAACTACGAGCAGTACTTC. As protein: CASSSQDRANYEQYF.

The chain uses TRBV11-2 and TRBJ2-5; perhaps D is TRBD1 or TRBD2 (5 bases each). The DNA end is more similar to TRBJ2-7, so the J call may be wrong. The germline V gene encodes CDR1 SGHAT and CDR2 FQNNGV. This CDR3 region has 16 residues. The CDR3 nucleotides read TGTGCCAGCCCTAAAGGGAGCTCCGCCTTCAGGGACGAGCAGTACTTC. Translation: CASPKGSSAFRDEQYF.

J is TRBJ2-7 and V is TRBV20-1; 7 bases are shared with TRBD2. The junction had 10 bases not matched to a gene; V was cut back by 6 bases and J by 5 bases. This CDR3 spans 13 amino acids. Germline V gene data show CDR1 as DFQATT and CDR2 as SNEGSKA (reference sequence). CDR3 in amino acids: CSAPGAGVHEQYF. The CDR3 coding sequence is TGCAGTGCCCCCGGGGCGGGAGTCCACGAGCAGTACTTC.

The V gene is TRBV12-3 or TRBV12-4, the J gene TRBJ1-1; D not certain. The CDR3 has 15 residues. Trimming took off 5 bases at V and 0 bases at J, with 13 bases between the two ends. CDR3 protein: CASSPLKGLNTEAFF. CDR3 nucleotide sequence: TGTGCCAGCAGTCCTCTAAAGGGTTTGAACACTGAAGCTTTCTTT.

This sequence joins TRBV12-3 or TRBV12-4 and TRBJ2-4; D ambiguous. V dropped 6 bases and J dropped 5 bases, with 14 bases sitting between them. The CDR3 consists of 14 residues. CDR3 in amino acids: CASRDRWGENIQYF. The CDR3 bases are TGTGCCAGCAGGGACCGGTGGGGTGAAAACATTCAGTACTTC.

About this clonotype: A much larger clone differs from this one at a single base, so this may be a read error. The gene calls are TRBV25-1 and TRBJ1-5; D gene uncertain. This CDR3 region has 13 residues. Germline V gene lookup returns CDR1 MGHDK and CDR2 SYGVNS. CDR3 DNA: TGTGTCAGCAGTCGCGGAAGCAATCAGCCCCAGCATTTT. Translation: CVSSRGSNQPQHF.

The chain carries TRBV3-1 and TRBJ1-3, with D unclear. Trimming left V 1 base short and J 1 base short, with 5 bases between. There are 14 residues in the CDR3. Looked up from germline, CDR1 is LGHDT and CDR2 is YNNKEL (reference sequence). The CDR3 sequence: CASSQGASGNTIYF. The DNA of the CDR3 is TGTGCCAGCAGCCAAGGGGCATCTGGAAACACCATATATTTT.

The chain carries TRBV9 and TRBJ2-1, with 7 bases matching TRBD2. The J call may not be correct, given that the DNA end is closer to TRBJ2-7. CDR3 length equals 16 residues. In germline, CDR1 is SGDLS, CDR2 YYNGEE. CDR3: CASSPPAGRASNEQYF. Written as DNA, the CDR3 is TGTGCCAGCAGCCCTCCTGCGGGGAGGGCCTCCAATGAGCAGTACTTC.

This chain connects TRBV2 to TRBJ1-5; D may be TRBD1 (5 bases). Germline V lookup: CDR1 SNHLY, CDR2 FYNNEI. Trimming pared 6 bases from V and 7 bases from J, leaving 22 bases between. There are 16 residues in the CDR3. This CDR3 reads CASRGVSWSARQPQHF. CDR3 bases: TGTGCCAGCAGGGGGGTGTCTTGGAGTGCCCGCCAGCCCCAGCATTTT.

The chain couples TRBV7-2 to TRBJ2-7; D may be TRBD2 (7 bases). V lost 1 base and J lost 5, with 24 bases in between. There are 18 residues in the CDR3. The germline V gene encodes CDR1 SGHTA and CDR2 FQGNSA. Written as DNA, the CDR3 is TGTGCCAGCAGCTTAGTGGGGGCAGGGCTAGCGGTCGTACACGAGCAGTACTTC. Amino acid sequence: CASSLVGAGLAVVHEQYF.

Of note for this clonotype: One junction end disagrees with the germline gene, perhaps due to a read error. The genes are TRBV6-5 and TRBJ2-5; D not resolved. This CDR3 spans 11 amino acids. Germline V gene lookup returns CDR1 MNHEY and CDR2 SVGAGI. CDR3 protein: CAGSHTNEQYF. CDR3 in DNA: TGTGCCGGCAGTCATACCAATGAGCAGTACTTC.

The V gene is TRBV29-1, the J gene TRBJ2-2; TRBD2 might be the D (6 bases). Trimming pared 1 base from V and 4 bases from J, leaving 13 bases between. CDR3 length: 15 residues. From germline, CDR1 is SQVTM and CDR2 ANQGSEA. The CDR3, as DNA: TGCAGCGTTGAAGCGGTTTACGGGGGCACCGGGGAGCTGTTTTTT. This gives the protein CSVEAVYGGTGELFF.

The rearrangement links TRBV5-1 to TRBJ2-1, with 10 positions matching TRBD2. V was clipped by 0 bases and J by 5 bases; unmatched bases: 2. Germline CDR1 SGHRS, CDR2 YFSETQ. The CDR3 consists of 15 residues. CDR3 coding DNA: TGCGCCAGCAGCTTGGCTAGCGGGAGAGACAATGAGCAGTTCTTC. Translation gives CASSLASGRDNEQFF.

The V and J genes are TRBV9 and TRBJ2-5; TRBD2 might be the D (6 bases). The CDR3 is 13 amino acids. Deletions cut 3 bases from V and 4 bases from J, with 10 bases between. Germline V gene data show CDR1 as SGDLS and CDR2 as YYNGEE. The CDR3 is CASSGRVGETQYF. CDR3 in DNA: TGTGCCAGCAGCGGGAGGGTGGGAGAGACCCAGTACTTC.

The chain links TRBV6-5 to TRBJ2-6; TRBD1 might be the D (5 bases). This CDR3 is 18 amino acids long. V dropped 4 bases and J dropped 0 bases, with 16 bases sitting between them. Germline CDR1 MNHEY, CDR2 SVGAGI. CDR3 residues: CASSSCRESDSGANVLTF. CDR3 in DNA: TGTGCCAGCAGTTCGTGCAGGGAAAGCGACTCTGGGGCCAACGTCCTGACTTTC.

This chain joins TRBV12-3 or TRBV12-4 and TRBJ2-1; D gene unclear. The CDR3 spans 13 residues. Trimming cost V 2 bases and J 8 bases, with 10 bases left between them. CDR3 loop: CASSLRDFHEQFF. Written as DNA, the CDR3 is TGTGCCAGCAGTTTAAGGGATTTCCATGAGCAGTTCTTC.

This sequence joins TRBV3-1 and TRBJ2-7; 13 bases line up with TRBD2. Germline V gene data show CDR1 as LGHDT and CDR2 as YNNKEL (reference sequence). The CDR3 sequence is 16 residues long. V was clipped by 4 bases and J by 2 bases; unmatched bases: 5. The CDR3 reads CASSRTSGSSTYEQYF. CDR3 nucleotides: TGTGCCAGCAGCCGGACTAGCGGGAGCTCCACCTACGAGCAGTACTTC.

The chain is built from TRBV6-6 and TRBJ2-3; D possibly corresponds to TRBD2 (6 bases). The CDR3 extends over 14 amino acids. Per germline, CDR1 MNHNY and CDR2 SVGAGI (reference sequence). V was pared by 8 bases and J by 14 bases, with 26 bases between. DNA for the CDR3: TGTGCCAGCCGCCCCGGGACTCTCGCCAGATACGCGTATTTT. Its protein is CASRPGTLARYAYF.

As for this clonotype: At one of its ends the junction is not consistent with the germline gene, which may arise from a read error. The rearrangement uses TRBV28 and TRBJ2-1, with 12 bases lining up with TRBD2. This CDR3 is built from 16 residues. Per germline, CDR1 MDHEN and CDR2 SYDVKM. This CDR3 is CAGSPRLAGVQDEQFF. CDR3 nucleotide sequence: TGTGCCGGCAGTCCCCGACTAGCGGGAGTTCAAGATGAGCAGTTCTTC. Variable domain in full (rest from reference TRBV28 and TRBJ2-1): DVKVTQSSRYLVKRTGEKVFLECVQDMDHENMFWYRQDPGLGLRLIYFSYDVKMKEKGDIPEGYSVSREKKERFSLILESASTNQTSMYLCAGSPRLAGVQDEQFFGPGTRLTVL.

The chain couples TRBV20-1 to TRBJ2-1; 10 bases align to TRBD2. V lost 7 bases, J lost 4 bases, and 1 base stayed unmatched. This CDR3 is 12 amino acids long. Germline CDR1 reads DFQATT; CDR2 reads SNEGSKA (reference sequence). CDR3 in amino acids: CSEREGYNEQFF. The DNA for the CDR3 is TGCAGTGAGCGGGAGGGGTACAATGAGCAGTTCTTC.